Here is one T cell receptor (beta chain) with its context. Here immunoSEQ multiplex PCR was the method, and the copy in TCRdb shows in-frame clones only, minus some. The sample contains tens of thousands of clones, over 80% of which appear only once. The sample comes from a study of blood T cell repertoires in COVID-19. Study background: Spain, Italy and the United States supplied samples that represented acute and convalescent COVID-19. PBMCs, B-cell-depleted T cells, or T cells provided the cDNA or gDNA that made up the material.

In germline, CDR1 is SGDLS, CDR2 YYNGEE. The CDR3 has 14 residues. Trimming pared 0 bases from V and 2 bases from J, leaving 6 bases between. The chain joins TRBV9 to TRBJ2-1; D not certain. Sequenced: peripheral blood. This TCR was recovered from a woman older than 75 with active COVID-19. CDR3 coding DNA: TGTGCCAGCAGCGTAGGCGAAACCTACAATGAGCAGTTCTTC. It translates to CASSVGETYNEQFF.